Shown below are 6 T cell receptor beta chains from a single sample sequenced in a study of blood T cells in healthy people across ages. For the second PCR, which ran for roughly 6 to 12 cycles, a sample-barcoded 5' primer and a J-beta primer mix were used. A single record per CDR3 protein comes from TCRdb applying MiXCR to the 5' RACE reads. Of roughly 900,000 distinct CDR3 sequences listed, around 30% are singletons. The sequencing sample was made of blood. The receptors were sampled from a woman aged 80 or older in good health.

This clonotype was observed at least ten times. The V gene is TRBV10-3, the J gene TRBJ2-7; 7 nucleotides align to TRBD1. J was trimmed by 2 bases and V by 6 bases; bases with no gene match: 13. The CDR3 runs 16 residues. CDR1 is ENHRY and CDR2 is SYGVKD in the germline V gene. The CDR3 sequence is CAIRASSPRGTYEQYF. CDR3 in DNA: TGTGCCATCAGGGCTAGTTCTCCCAGGGGGACCTACGAGCAGTACTTC.

There are many counts of this clonotype. V is TRBV28 and J is TRBJ2-7; D gene unclear. CDR1 MDHEN and CDR2 SYDVKM come from the germline V gene. The CDR3 contains 15 residues. The germline V and J ends were trimmed by 5 bases and 7 bases, with 21 bases remaining between them. The CDR3 is CASSPHRAAAREQYF. DNA of the CDR3: TGTGCCAGCAGTCCACACCGAGCAGCCGCGAGGGAGCAGTACTTC.

This clonotype has at least ten counts. The chain has TRBV6-2 or TRBV6-3 and TRBJ2-1, with 8 bases fitting TRBD2. CDR3 length: 13 amino acids. J gave up 10 bases and V 5 bases, and 7 bases lay outside the gene matches. CDR1 is MNHEY and CDR2 is SVGEGT in the germline V gene. CDR3 sequence: CASSLAGPAEQFF. The DNA of the CDR3 is TGTGCCAGCAGTCTAGCGGGCCCGGCAGAGCAGTTCTTC.

Turning to this clonotype: With a much larger clone just one base away, this may be a read error. The chain has TRBV7-2 and TRBJ2-1; 9 nucleotides match TRBD2. This CDR3 contains 16 residues. V gave up 2 bases and J gave up 4 bases; unmatched junction bases: 6. Germline values: CDR1 SGHTA, CDR2 FQGNSA. The CDR3 nucleotides read TGTGCCAGCAGCTTAAGTGATGCGGGGGGGTACAATGAGCAGTTCTTC. This codes for CASSLSDAGGYNEQFF.

This chain uses TRBV10-3 with TRBJ2-5, with a weak D call TRBD2 (7 bases). The J call is in doubt because the DNA end fits TRBJ2-7 better. CDR1 is ENHRY, CDR2 SYGVKD, per germline. The CDR3 runs to 23 residues. The CDR3 DNA reads as TGTGCCATCAGTGAGTTCTCGCGGGGGAGACAGGTGGGCAGAACAGTCTCTTGTTACGAGCAGTACTTC. This gives the protein CAISEFSRGRQVGRTVSCYEQYF.

The sample holds many counts of this clonotype. V usage is TRBV12-5 and J usage is TRBJ2-7; unclear D gene. Trimming removed 1 base at V and 1 base at J, with 5 bases between. CDR1 LGHNT and CDR2 FRNRAP come from the germline V gene. The CDR3 has 13 residues. In DNA form, the CDR3 reads TGTGCTAGTGGTTTGGACAGTTCCTACGAGCAGTACTTC. As protein: CASGLDSSYEQYF.